The 31 T cell receptor beta chains listed next were all sequenced from one sample in a study of identical twins. TCRdb re-called the 5' RACE reads with MiXCR, one entry per CDR3 protein. The profile shows about 690,000 distinct CDR3 sequences, 6% to 6.5% of them singletons. The sample was naive T cells sorted from blood. Source of these receptors: a man aged 18 to 29 in good health.

This clonotype was detected many times. The chain has TRBV21-1 and TRBJ1-2. TRBV21-1 is a pseudogene locus. The CDR3 totals 14 residues. Here the CDR3 reads CASRKGGGYYGYTF. The CDR3 region has the DNA TGTGCCAGCAGAAAGGGAGGGGGCTACTATGGCTACACCTTC.

The table lists this clonotype with many counts. This chain joins TRBV6-2 or TRBV6-3 and TRBJ2-2; D tentatively fits TRBD1 or TRBD2 (5 bases each). In germline, CDR1 is MNHEY, CDR2 SVGEGT. There are 16 residues in the CDR3. V shed 5 bases and J shed 1 base, with 14 bases lying between them. CDR3 sequence reads: CASSRPGTVNTGELFF. The CDR3 DNA reads as TGTGCCAGCAGTCGACCGGGGACGGTGAACACCGGGGAGCTGTTTTTT.

This clonotype came up many times. The V call is TRBV20-1, the J call TRBJ1-1, with D possibly being TRBD1 (5 bases). Germline lookup yields CDR1 DFQATT and CDR2 SNEGSKA (reference sequence). V was trimmed by 0 bases and J by 1 base, leaving 9 bases between them. The CDR3 sequence is 14 residues long. CDR3 nucleotide sequence: TGCAGTGCTAGAGATATCAGGGCGAACACTGAAGCTTTCTTT. Protein product: CSARDIRANTEAFF.

Ten or more counts support this clonotype. The chain has TRBV4-1 and TRBJ2-7; a weak D match, TRBD2 (5 bases). V lost 4 bases and J 0 bases, leaving 7 bases between the germline ends. CDR1 and CDR2 from the germline V gene are MGHRA and YSYEKL. The CDR3 sequence is 13 residues long. The CDR3 region has the DNA TGCGCCAGCAGCCCAGACTACTCCTACGAGCAGTACTTC. The encoded protein is CASSPDYSYEQYF.

Only one count was recorded for this clonotype. In nucleotides, the CDR3 is TGTGCCAGCAGGCCGGGACGGTCTAGAGAGACCCAGTACTTC. Its protein product is CASRPGRSRETQYF. The chain has TRBV27 and TRBJ2-5, with D perhaps assigned TRBD1 or TRBD2 (5 bases each). Germline CDR1 and CDR2: MNHEY and SMNVEV (reference sequence). This CDR3 has 14 amino acids. V lost 6 bases, J lost 4 bases, and 15 bases lay in between.

A few counts support this clonotype. V and J are TRBV13 and TRBJ2-5; 10 bases line up with TRBD2. Germline V gene data show CDR1 as PRHDT and CDR2 as FYEKMQ (reference sequence). The CDR3 spans 15 residues. Trimming took 1 base from V and 5 from J; bases not matched to a gene: 4. In nucleotides, the CDR3 is TGTGCCAGCAGCTTAGCCGAGACTAGCGGGGAGACCCAGTACTTC. It encodes CASSLAETSGETQYF.

V usage is TRBV24-1 and J usage is TRBJ2-2; no clear D. Looked up from germline, CDR1 is KGHDR and CDR2 is SFDVKD. This CDR3 contains 17 residues. Trimming stripped 0 bases from V and 5 bases from J, with 15 bases between. The CDR3: CATSDLPGIEQTGELFF. DNA of the CDR3: TGTGCCACCAGTGATTTGCCTGGTATCGAACAGACCGGGGAGCTGTTTTTT.

This clonotype was counted ten times or more. The chain couples TRBV20-1 to TRBJ2-2, with 10 bases aligning to TRBD2. The germline V gene encodes CDR1 DFQATT and CDR2 SNEGSKA (reference sequence). The CDR3 totals 15 residues. The trim removed 2 bases at V and 3 bases at J, leaving 3 bases unmatched. CDR3 residues: CSARSLAGDTGELFF. Here the CDR3 DNA reads TGCAGTGCTAGAAGTCTAGCGGGAGACACCGGGGAGCTGTTTTTT.

This clonotype was recorded at least ten times. CDR3: CASSLFIWTSPYEQYV. The CDR3 nucleotides are TGTGCCAGCAGCTTGTTCATCTGGACAAGTCCTTACGAGCAGTACGTC. The chain recombines TRBV5-5 with TRBJ2-7; D may be TRBD1 (5 bases). The CDR3 loop spans 16 amino acids. V lost 1 base, J lost 4 bases, and 18 bases lay in between. Germline V gene lookup returns CDR1 SGHKS and CDR2 YYEKEE (reference sequence).

The genes are TRBV7-2 and TRBJ2-1, with D possibly being TRBD1 (6 bases). CDR1 is SGHTA and CDR2 is FQGNSA in the germline V gene. With 5 bases removed from V and 11 bases from J, the gap between germline ends came to 13 bases. This CDR3 is 12 amino acids long. The CDR3 loop is CASSRRTVQQFF. DNA of the CDR3: TGTGCCAGCAGCCGAAGGACAGTTCAGCAGTTCTTC.

This chain joins TRBV11-2 and TRBJ2-1; D might be TRBD2 (5 bases). The germline CDR1 and CDR2 sequences are SGHAT and FQNNGV. Deletions cut 1 base from V and 0 bases from J, with 16 bases between. The CDR3 is 18 residues long. CDR3 sequence (DNA): TGTGCCAGCAGCTTAGGTCTATGGGGAGCCAGCTCCTACAATGAGCAGTTCTTC. This codes for CASSLGLWGASSYNEQFF.

This clonotype was picked up many times. V and J are TRBV27 and TRBJ2-7; possible D gene TRBD2, 7 bases. This CDR3 has 16 residues. V was shortened by 1 base and J by 5 bases, with 18 bases between the two germline ends. CDR1 and CDR2 (germline): MNHEY, SMNVEV (reference sequence). The CDR3 reads CASSLFGGGESHEQYF. CDR3 in DNA: TGTGCCAGCAGTTTATTCGGAGGGGGGGAGTCCCACGAGCAGTACTTC.

This rearrangement joins TRBV2 to TRBJ1-5, with D hard to call. CDR1 and CDR2 from the germline V gene are SNHLY and FYNNEI. With 5 bases removed from V and 0 bases from J, the gap between germline ends came to 8 bases. The CDR3 totals 14 residues. For the CDR3, the DNA is TGTGCCAGCAGTCAAGGAAATAGCAATCAGCCCCAGCATTTT. It encodes CASSQGNSNQPQHF.

This clonotype was found a few times. A much larger clone lies one base from this, so it may be a read error. This chain uses TRBV7-2 with TRBJ2-7, with no clear D. Trimming took 2 bases from V and 5 from J, leaving 7 bases between them. Germline V gives CDR1 SGHTA, CDR2 FQGNSA. The CDR3 has 12 residues. CDR3 region: CASSLSLHEQYF. In DNA form, the CDR3 reads TGTGCCAGCAGCTTAAGTCTCCACGAGCAGTACTTC.

For this clonotype: This clone may be a read error of a much larger clone one base away. This chain connects TRBV6-5 to TRBJ2-7; a possible D gene is TRBD1 (6 bases). The germline V and J ends were trimmed by 2 bases and 2 bases, with 10 bases remaining between them. The germline V gene has CDR1 MNHEY and CDR2 SVGAGI. The CDR3 extends over 14 amino acids. The CDR3 spells CASSYGSGAYEQYF. DNA for the CDR3: TGTGCCAGCAGTTACGGGTCAGGGGCCTACGAGCAGTACTTC.

This clonotype was picked up many times. The rearrangement uses TRBV7-6 and TRBJ2-5, with TRBD2 matching 8 bases. With V trimmed by 5 bases and J by 0 bases, 2 bases remained unmatched. The CDR3 has 14 amino acids. Germline V CDR1 and CDR2: SGHVS, FNYEAQ. This CDR3 is CASSLLADQETQYF. The CDR3, as DNA: TGTGCCAGCAGCCTACTAGCGGACCAAGAGACCCAGTACTTC.

CDR3 nucleotides: TGTGCCAGCTCCTCACGAACTAGCGGGAGTAAGTTACGGGCAGCGAATGAGCAGTTCTTC. Its translation is CASSSRTSGSKLRAANEQFF. This sequence joins TRBV18 and TRBJ2-1; 11 bases map to TRBD2. J lost 7 bases, V lost 6 bases, and 23 bases had no gene match. CDR1 KGHSH and CDR2 LQKENI come from the germline V gene. The CDR3 is 20 amino acids. Filled out from reference TRBV18 and TRBJ2-1, the complete variable domain reads NAGVMQNPRHLVRRRGQEARLRCSPMKGHSHVYWYRQLPEEGLKFMVYLQKENIIDESGMPKERFSAEFPKEGPSILRIQQVVRGDSAAYFCASSSRTSGSKLRAANEQFFGPGTRLTVL.

This clonotype was seen only a few times. The gene calls are TRBV20-1 and TRBJ2-2, with 10 bases that match TRBD2. V gave up 3 bases and J gave up 5 bases; unmatched junction bases: 9. Germline values: CDR1 DFQATT, CDR2 SNEGSKA (reference sequence). CDR3 length: 16 amino acids. The DNA for the CDR3 is TGCAGTGCTAGGCCGAGCGGGAGGGCCCGGACCGGGGAGCTGTTTTTT. Its protein is CSARPSGRARTGELFF.

In this sample, this clonotype turned up many times. The rearrangement uses TRBV3-1 and TRBJ2-5; no definite D call. The V end lost 0 bases, the J end lost 11 bases, and 10 bases lay between the germline ends. From germline, CDR1 is LGHDT and CDR2 YNNKEL (reference sequence). The CDR3 sequence is 12 residues long. The CDR3 region has the DNA TGTGCCAGCAGCCAAGAGAGGAGACGGCAGTACTTC. It translates to CASSQERRRQYF.

This clonotype was seen more than once but under ten times. The chain couples TRBV7-9 to TRBJ2-1; TRBD2 might be the D (5 bases). The CDR3 totals 16 residues. V gave up 5 bases and J gave up 0 bases, with 14 bases separating them. The germline CDR1 and CDR2 sequences are SEHNR and FQNEAQ (reference sequence). The CDR3 here is CASSPLAKSSYNEQFF. The CDR3, as DNA: TGTGCCAGCAGCCCGTTAGCGAAAAGCTCCTACAATGAGCAGTTCTTC.

The chain recombines TRBV11-2 with TRBJ1-1; weak D call: TRBD1 (5 bases). The germline V gene encodes CDR1 SGHAT and CDR2 FQNNGV. The CDR3 is made up of 16 amino acids. V lost 5 bases, J lost 3 bases, and 19 bases lay in between. For the CDR3, the DNA is TGTGCCAGCAGCGACAGTCCCCGATTCCGAGACACTGAAGCTTTCTTT. It is translated as CASSDSPRFRDTEAFF. Full variable domain (remainder filled in from reference TRBV11-2 and TRBJ1-1): EAGVAQSPRYKIIEKRQSVAFWCNPISGHATLYWYQQILGQGPKLLIQFQNNGVVDDSQLPKDRFSAERLKGVDSTLKIQPAKLEDSAVYLCASSDSPRFRDTEAFFGQGTRLTVV.

This clonotype was observed many times. The CDR3 sequence: CARPEVMGNSPLHF. The CDR3 DNA reads TGTGCCAGACCTGAAGTAATGGGTAATTCACCCCTCCACTTT. The V call is TRBV7-2, the J call TRBJ1-6, with D unresolved. V was cut by 9 bases and J by 6 bases, with 15 bases left in between. Germline loops: CDR1 SGHTA, CDR2 FQGNSA. The CDR3 totals 14 residues.

This clonotype was seen ten or more times. The J gene is TRBJ1-6, the V gene TRBV5-1; 8 bases are a match to TRBD1. The germline V gene has CDR1 SGHRS and CDR2 YFSETQ. This CDR3 is built from 15 residues. Trimming removed 4 bases from V and 6 bases from J; junction bases left unmatched: 6. The CDR3 loop reads CASSVSGQVNSPLHF. The CDR3 coding sequence is TGCGCCAGCAGCGTTTCGGGACAGGTTAATTCACCCCTCCACTTT.

This clonotype was counted many times. The genes are TRBV9 and TRBJ1-1; no clear D. The ends were cut back, 1 base at V and 3 bases at J, with 13 bases in the middle. The V gene's germline CDR1 is SGDLS and CDR2 YYNGEE. This CDR3 comprises 15 residues. The chain's CDR3 is CASSVPSGVDTEAFF. In nucleotides, the CDR3 is TGTGCCAGCAGCGTACCCAGCGGGGTCGACACTGAAGCTTTCTTT.

V and J are TRBV29-1 and TRBJ2-7, with D hard to call. Germline CDR1 and CDR2: SQVTM and ANQGSEA. CDR3 length: 14 residues. V was pared by 3 bases and J by 3 bases, with 15 bases between. The CDR3 DNA sequence: TGCAGCGTTGATATCCCAGGATCCAACTACGAGCAGTACTTC. As protein: CSVDIPGSNYEQYF.

Turning to this clonotype: A read error may explain this, as a much larger clone is one base away. The missing conserved phenylalanine or tryptophan at the end of this CDR3 makes a read error likely. The V and J genes are TRBV5-1 and TRBJ2-1, with D maybe TRBD2 (5 bases). The CDR3 spans 15 residues. Germline CDR1 is SGHRS and CDR2 is YFSETQ. Trimming took 2 bases from V and 0 from J, leaving 9 bases between them. CDR3 nucleotides: TGCGCCAGCAGCTTTGAACTAGTCTCCTACAATGAGCAGTTCTAC. This translates into CASSFELVSYNEQFY.

This clonotype occurred many times. This chain uses TRBV5-1 with TRBJ2-3; tentative D call: TRBD2 (6 bases). The CDR3 length is 18 residues. Trimming took 4 bases from V and 4 from J, leaving 25 bases between them. Germline V gene data show CDR1 as SGHRS and CDR2 as YFSETQ. The CDR3 protein is CASSRNSGLAPRADTQYF. As DNA, the CDR3 is TGCGCCAGCAGCAGGAATTCGGGACTCGCCCCTCGGGCAGATACGCAGTATTTT.

This clonotype was recorded many times. The gene calls are TRBV29-1 and TRBJ2-1; 9 nucleotides line up with TRBD1. Germline-derived CDR1 and CDR2 are SQVTM and ANQGSEA. Trimming took 8 bases from V and 3 from J; bases not matched to a gene: 14. This CDR3 contains 16 residues. This chain's CDR3 is CSHPPGQGTIYNEQFF. The CDR3 DNA reads TGCAGCCATCCGCCGGGACAGGGCACCATCTACAATGAGCAGTTCTTC.

This clonotype was counted many times. The chain has TRBV27 and TRBJ2-7, with D unclear. Trimming cost V 2 bases and J 2 bases, with 22 bases left between them. CDR3 length: 18 amino acids. Germline-derived CDR1 and CDR2 are MNHEY and SMNVEV (reference sequence). CDR3 loop: CASSLKAVAEPETYEQYF. For the CDR3, the DNA is TGTGCCAGCAGTTTAAAGGCGGTTGCAGAACCCGAAACCTACGAGCAGTACTTC.

The CDR3 region has the DNA TGTGCCAGCAGTCCCCAGACTAGAGCCTCTTACGAGCAGTACGTC. It translates to CASSPQTRASYEQYV. The chain recombines TRBV6-2 or TRBV6-3 with TRBJ2-7; D might be TRBD2 (6 bases). There are 15 residues in the CDR3. Germline V gene data show CDR1 as MNHEY and CDR2 as SVGEGT. V was trimmed by 5 bases and J by 4 bases, leaving 18 bases between them.

The J gene is TRBJ2-7, the V gene TRBV15, with 12 bases lining up with TRBD2. V shed 0 bases, J shed 4 bases, and the junction held 10 bases outside the gene matches. The CDR3 spans 18 residues. Germline assignment: CDR1 LNHNV and CDR2 YYDKDF (reference sequence). Here the CDR3 reads CATSRDRLAGVCVYEQYV. The CDR3 DNA reads TGTGCCACCAGCAGAGATCGACTAGCGGGAGTTTGTGTTTACGAGCAGTACGTC.